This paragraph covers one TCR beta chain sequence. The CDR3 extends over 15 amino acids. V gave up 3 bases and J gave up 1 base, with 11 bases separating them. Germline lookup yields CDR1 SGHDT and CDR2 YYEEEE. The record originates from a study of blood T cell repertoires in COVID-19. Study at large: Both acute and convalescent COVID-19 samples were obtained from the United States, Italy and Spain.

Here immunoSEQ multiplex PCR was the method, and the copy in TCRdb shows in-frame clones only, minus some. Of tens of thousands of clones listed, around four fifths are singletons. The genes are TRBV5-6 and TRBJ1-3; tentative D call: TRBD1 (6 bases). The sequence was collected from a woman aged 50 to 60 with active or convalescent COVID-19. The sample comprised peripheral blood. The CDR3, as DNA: TGTGCCAGCAGCTCCAGGGGAAGGTCTGGAAACACCATATATTTT. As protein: CASSSRGRSGNTIYF.